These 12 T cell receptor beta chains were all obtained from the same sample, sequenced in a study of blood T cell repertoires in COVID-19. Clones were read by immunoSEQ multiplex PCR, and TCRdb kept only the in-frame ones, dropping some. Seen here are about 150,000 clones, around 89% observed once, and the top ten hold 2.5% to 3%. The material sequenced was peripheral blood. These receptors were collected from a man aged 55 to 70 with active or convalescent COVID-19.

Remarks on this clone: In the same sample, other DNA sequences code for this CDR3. As DNA, the CDR3 is TGTGCCAGCAGTTACGACAGGGGAGACTATGGCTACACCTTC. Its protein is CASSYDRGDYGYTF. The chain joins TRBV6-2 or TRBV6-3 to TRBJ1-2; 8 bases match TRBD1. The CDR3 loop spans 14 amino acids. J gave up 3 bases and V 2 bases, and 2 bases lay outside the gene matches. Looked up from germline, CDR1 is MNHEY and CDR2 is SVGEGT.

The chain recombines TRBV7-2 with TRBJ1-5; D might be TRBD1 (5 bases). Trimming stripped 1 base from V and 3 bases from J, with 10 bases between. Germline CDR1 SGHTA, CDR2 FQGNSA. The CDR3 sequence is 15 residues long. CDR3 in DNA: TGTGCCAGCAGCTTAGAACAGGCGGCCAATCAGCCCCAGCATTTT. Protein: CASSLEQAANQPQHF.

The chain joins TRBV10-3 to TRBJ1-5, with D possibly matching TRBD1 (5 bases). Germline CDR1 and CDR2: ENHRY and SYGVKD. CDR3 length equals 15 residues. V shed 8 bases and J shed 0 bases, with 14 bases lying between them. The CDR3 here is CAIRRDGNSNQPQHF. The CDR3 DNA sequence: TGTGCCATCCGGCGGGACGGAAATAGCAATCAGCCCCAGCATTTT.

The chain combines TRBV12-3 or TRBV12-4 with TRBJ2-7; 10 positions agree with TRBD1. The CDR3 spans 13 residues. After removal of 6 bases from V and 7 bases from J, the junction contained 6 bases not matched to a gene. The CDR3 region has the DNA TGTGCCAGCAGCCGAGACAGGGGGCAAGAGCAGTACTTC. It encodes CASSRDRGQEQYF.

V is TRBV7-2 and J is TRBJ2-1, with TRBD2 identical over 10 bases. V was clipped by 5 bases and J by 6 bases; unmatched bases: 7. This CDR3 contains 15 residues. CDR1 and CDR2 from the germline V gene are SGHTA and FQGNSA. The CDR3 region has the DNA TGTGCCAGCAGCCTAGGGACTAGCGAGGCCAATGAGCAGTTCTTC. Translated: CASSLGTSEANEQFF.

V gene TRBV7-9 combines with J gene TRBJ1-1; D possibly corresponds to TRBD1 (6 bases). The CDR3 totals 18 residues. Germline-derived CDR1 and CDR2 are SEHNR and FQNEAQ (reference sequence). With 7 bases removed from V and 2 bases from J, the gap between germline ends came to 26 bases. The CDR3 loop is CASTYSGVGINQNTEAFF. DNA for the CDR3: TGTGCCAGCACCTACTCAGGGGTGGGGATCAACCAAAACACTGAAGCTTTCTTT.

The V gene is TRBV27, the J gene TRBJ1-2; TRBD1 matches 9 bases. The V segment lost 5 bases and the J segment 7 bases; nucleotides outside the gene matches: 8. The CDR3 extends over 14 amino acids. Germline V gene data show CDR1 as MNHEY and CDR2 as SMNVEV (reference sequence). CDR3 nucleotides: TGTGCCAGCAGTACAGGGGGACAGGGCGGTGGCTACACCTTC. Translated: CASSTGGQGGGYTF.

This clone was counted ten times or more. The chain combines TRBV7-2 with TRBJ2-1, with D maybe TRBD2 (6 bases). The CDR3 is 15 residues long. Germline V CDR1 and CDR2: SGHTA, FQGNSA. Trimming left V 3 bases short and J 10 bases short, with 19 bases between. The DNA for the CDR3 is TGTGCCAGCAGCTTGGGGGGACTCCATCAAGGGGAGCAGTTCTTC. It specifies CASSLGGLHQGEQFF.

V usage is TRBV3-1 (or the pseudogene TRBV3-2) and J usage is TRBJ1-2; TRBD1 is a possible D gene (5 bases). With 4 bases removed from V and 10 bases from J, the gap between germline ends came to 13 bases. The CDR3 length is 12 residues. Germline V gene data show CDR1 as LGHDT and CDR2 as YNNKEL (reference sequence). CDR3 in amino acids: CASSLESGAYTF. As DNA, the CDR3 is TGTGCCAGCAGCCTGGAGAGCGGGGCCTACACCTTC.

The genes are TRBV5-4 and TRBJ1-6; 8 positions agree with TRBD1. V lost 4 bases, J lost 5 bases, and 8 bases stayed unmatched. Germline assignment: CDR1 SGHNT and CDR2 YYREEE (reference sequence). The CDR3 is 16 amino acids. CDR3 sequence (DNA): TGTGCCAGCAGCACCTACAGGGGGGAAAATAATTCACCCCTCCACTTT. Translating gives CASSTYRGENNSPLHF.

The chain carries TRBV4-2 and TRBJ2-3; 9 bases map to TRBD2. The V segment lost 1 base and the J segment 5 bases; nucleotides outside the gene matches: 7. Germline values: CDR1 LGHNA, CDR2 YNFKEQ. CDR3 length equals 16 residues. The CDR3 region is CASSQAGGGGLDTQYF. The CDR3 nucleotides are TGTGCCAGCAGCCAAGCTGGCGGGGGGGGTTTAGATACGCAGTATTTT.

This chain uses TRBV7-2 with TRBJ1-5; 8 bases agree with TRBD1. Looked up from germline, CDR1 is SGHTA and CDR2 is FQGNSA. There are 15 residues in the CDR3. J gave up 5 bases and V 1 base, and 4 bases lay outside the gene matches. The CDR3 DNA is TGTGCCAGCAGCTTAGTGAGGGACAGGTATCAGCCCCAGCATTTT. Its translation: CASSLVRDRYQPQHF.